These 14 T cell receptor beta chains share one sample of origin, sequenced in a study of shared clonotypes between healthy human individuals. This table comes from immunoSEQ multiplex PCR, and its TCRdb copy is limited to in-frame clones, with some not included. Of roughly 2.5 million clones in the sample, roughly 92% were seen once. The material sequenced was naive CD4+ T cells sorted from blood. Subset: CD45RA+ positively selected. These receptors were obtained from a man younger than 30 in good health.

In regard to this clone: Other DNA sequences in this sample translate to the same CDR3. The genes are TRBV30 and TRBJ1-3; D unclear. Trimming cost V 0 bases and J 0 bases, with 3 bases left between them. The length of the CDR3 is 13 residues. The germline gives CDR1 GTSNPN, CDR2 SVGIG (reference sequence). CDR3 in DNA: TGTGCCTGGAGTGTCGGCTCTGGAAACACCATATATTTT. Encoded protein: CAWSVGSGNTIYF.

The CDR3 is CASSSTRLAGGTGELFF. CDR3 sequence (DNA): TGTGCCAGCAGCTCGACCAGACTAGCGGGGGGCACCGGGGAGCTGTTTTTT. V usage is TRBV7-9 and J usage is TRBJ2-2; TRBD2 agrees at 13 bases. The V gene's germline CDR1 is SEHNR and CDR2 FQNEAQ (reference sequence). J gave up 4 bases and V 4 bases, and 6 bases lay outside the gene matches. The CDR3 runs 17 residues.

The chain carries TRBV14 and TRBJ2-5; possible D gene TRBD2, 6 bases. The CDR3 totals 14 residues. CDR1 and CDR2 (germline): SGHDN, FVKESK. Trimming left V 0 bases short and J 2 bases short, with 7 bases between. CDR3 residues: CASSQERGQETQYF. CDR3 coding DNA: TGTGCCAGCAGCCAAGAGCGGGGTCAAGAGACCCAGTACTTC.

Turning to this clone: Other DNA sequences in the sample encode the same CDR3. The chain carries TRBV10-3 and TRBJ2-3; D unresolved. CDR1 is ENHRY and CDR2 is SYGVKD in the germline V gene. The CDR3 length is 12 residues. The germline V and J ends were trimmed by 5 bases and 0 bases, with 3 bases remaining between them. CDR3 sequence: CAISSSTDTQYF. CDR3 coding DNA: TGTGCCATCAGTTCAAGCACAGATACGCAGTATTTT.

The chain couples TRBV30 to TRBJ2-5; D uncertain. The DNA end is a closer match to TRBJ2-7, so the J assignment may be wrong. The CDR3 has 14 residues. Germline V lookup: CDR1 GTSNPN, CDR2 SVGIG (reference sequence). CDR3 nucleotide sequence: TGTGCCTGGAGCGTCCGGGCCCCAACTACCGAGCAGTACTTC. Amino acids: CAWSVRAPTTEQYF.

In the case of this clone: This sample includes further DNA sequences coding for the same CDR3. The CDR3 DNA reads as TGTGCCAGCTCGCCGCCGGGACTAGCTTACGAGCAGTACTTC. Protein product: CASSPPGLAYEQYF. The rearrangement links TRBV18 to TRBJ2-7; 9 bases map to TRBD2. The junction had 7 bases not matched to a gene; V was cut back by 6 bases and J by 4 bases. The CDR3 extends over 14 amino acids. Germline CDR1 is KGHSH and CDR2 is LQKENI.

As to this clone: At one boundary the junction diverges from the germline segment, which might be a read error. The chain is built from TRBV7-7 and TRBJ2-1; 11 positions match TRBD2. The germline V gene encodes CDR1 SSHAT and CDR2 FNYEAQ (reference sequence). This CDR3 has 15 amino acids. In nucleotides, the CDR3 is TGTGCTAGCAGCTTTTCGTTAGCGGGAGGGAATGAGCAGTTCTTC. Its translation: CASSFSLAGGNEQFF.

J is TRBJ2-3 and V is TRBV2; D is possibly TRBD1 (6 bases). The V and J ends lost 8 bases and 2 bases respectively, with 14 bases between them. The CDR3 has 14 residues. The germline V gene has CDR1 SNHLY and CDR2 FYNNEI. The CDR3, as DNA: TGTGCCAGCTTCTTGGACAGTCTCACAGATACGCAGTATTTT. The encoded protein is CASFLDSLTDTQYF.

This clone is a singleton in its sample. This sequence joins TRBV4-3 and TRBJ1-4; TRBD1 matches at 11 bases. This CDR3 contains 17 residues. V gave up 0 bases and J gave up 7 bases; unmatched junction bases: 7. The germline V gene encodes CDR1 LGHNA and CDR2 YSLEER. The CDR3 sequence: CASSQDNLGTGGEKLFF. The CDR3 coding sequence is TGCGCCAGCAGCCAAGATAACCTCGGGACAGGGGGTGAAAAACTGTTTTTT.

The rearrangement uses TRBV30 and TRBJ2-7; no definite D call. V shed 4 bases and J shed 0 bases, with 10 bases lying between them. This CDR3 has 13 amino acids. Germline V gene data show CDR1 as GTSNPN and CDR2 as SVGIG (reference sequence). CDR3 sequence: CAWNPQSSYEQYF. As DNA, the CDR3 is TGTGCCTGGAATCCCCAGAGCTCCTACGAGCAGTACTTC.

The genes are TRBV7-9 and TRBJ2-7, with a tentative D call TRBD2 (5 bases). The CDR3 has 14 amino acids. In germline, CDR1 is SEHNR, CDR2 FQNEAQ (reference sequence). The V and J ends lost 2 bases and 3 bases respectively, with 11 bases between them. The CDR3 spells CASSLYAGGYEQYF. The CDR3 DNA is TGTGCCAGCAGCTTATATGCCGGAGGCTACGAGCAGTACTTC.

The chain links TRBV7-2 to TRBJ1-6; D unresolved. Trimming took 4 bases from V and 12 from J, leaving 19 bases between them. CDR1 is SGHTA, CDR2 FQGNSA, per germline. The CDR3 extends over 15 amino acids. The DNA for the CDR3 is TGTGCCAGCAGCTCATCAACAGTAGATGGAAAACCCCTCCACTTT. Translated, it gives CASSSSTVDGKPLHF.

J is TRBJ2-7 and V is TRBV28, with 14 bases matching TRBD2. CDR1 MDHEN and CDR2 SYDVKM come from the germline V gene. The J segment lost 2 bases and the V segment lost 8 bases, leaving 2 bases of the junction unmatched. CDR3 length: 14 residues. The CDR3 DNA is TGTGCCAGCGGGACTAGCGGGGGTACCTACGAGCAGTACTTC. Translating it yields CASGTSGGTYEQYF. Full variable domain (missing parts from reference TRBV28 and TRBJ2-7): DVKVTQSSRYLVKRTGEKVFLECVQDMDHENMFWYRQDPGLGLRLIYFSYDVKMKEKGDIPEGYSVSREKKERFSLILESASTNQTSMYLCASGTSGGTYEQYFGPGTRLTVT.

This chain connects TRBV30 to TRBJ2-7, with 12 bases fitting TRBD2. CDR3 length: 12 amino acids. The germline V gene encodes CDR1 GTSNPN and CDR2 SVGIG (reference sequence). The junction had 1 base not matched to a gene; V was cut back by 4 bases and J by 6 bases. The CDR3, as DNA: TGTGCCTGGACTAGCGGGAGGGGCGAGCAGTACTTC. Protein sequence: CAWTSGRGEQYF.